These T cell receptor beta chains were read from a single sample in a study of CD8+CD57+ T cells in acquired aplastic anemia. TCRdb reanalysed the reads using MiXCR and keeps one entry per CDR3 protein. The sample carries about 270,000 distinct CDR3 sequences, around 82% recorded once. The source material was sorted CD4+, CD8+, or CD8+CD57+ T cells (not recorded which) from PBMCs. The receptors shown here come from a human donor with aplastic anemia. The CDR3 runs from the conserved cysteine through the conserved F or W. The D gene is left open where the match is weak. Size is stated for part of the rows, as once, few or many counts, or as a class when the clone is expanded.

CASSPINTGELFF,TGTGCCAGCAGCCCTATAAACACCGGGGAGCTGTTTTTT,TRBJ2-2,NA,TRBV9,NA
CATSIDSEQGTQYF,TGTGCCACCAGCATTGACAGCGAGCAAGGGACCCAGTACTTC,TRBJ2-5,NA,TRBV7-9,once
CSSSLTVGADYGYTF,TGTTCCAGCAGCTTGACAGTGGGCGCCGACTACGGCTACACCTTC,TRBJ1-2,NA,TRBV7-2,NA
CASSIRQWDQETQYF,TGTGCCAGTAGTATTAGACAGTGGGATCAGGAGACCCAGTACTTC,TRBJ2-5,NA,TRBV19,many
CASSDGTSGGNEQF,TGTGCCAGCAGTGACGGGACTAGCGGGGGCAATGAGCAGTTT,TRBJ2-3,TRBD2,TRBV7-8,once
CASSLSGGHDIQGF,TGTGCCAGCAGCTTATCGGGAGGTCACGATATCCAGGGGTTT,TRBJ2-3,NA,TRBV7-8,NA
CATSRDRGKANYGYTF,TGTGCCACCAGCAGGGACAGGGGGAAAGCTAACTATGGCTACACCTTC,TRBJ1-2,TRBD1,TRBV11-3,once
CASGVGGPGGQPQHF,TGTGCCAGCGGGGTTGGGGGTCCGGGGGGTCAGCCCCAGCATTTT,TRBJ1-5,NA,TRBV2,NA
CASSLVVTLLYEQYF,TGTGCCAGCAGCTTGGTAGTGACACTACTCTACGAGCAGTACTTC,TRBJ2-7,NA,TRBV11-3,NA
CASSPSPGTEGTQPQHF,TGTGCCAGCAGCCCAAGTCCAGGGACCGAGGGCACTCAGCCCCAGCATTTT,TRBJ1-5,NA,TRBV7-8,NA
CATLAGDPDTQYF,TGTGCCACCTTGGCAGGGGACCCAGATACGCAGTATTTT,TRBJ2-3,NA,TRBV24-1,few
CASSQGQNSPLHF,TGTGCCAGCAGCCAAGGTCAGAATTCACCCCTCCACTTT,TRBJ1-6,NA,TRBV5-6,NA
CSTRGGADNEQFF,TGCAGCACAAGAGGGGGCGCCGACAATGAGCAGTTCTTC,TRBJ2-1,TRBD1,TRBV29-1,NA
CASSVLGIDTQFF,TGTGCCAGCAGCGTATTAGGCATCGACACGCAGTTCTTC,TRBJ2-1,NA,TRBV5-1,NA
CASSLGSFAYEQYF,TGTGCCAGCAGTTTAGGGTCCTTCGCCTACGAGCAGTACTTC,TRBJ2-7,NA,TRBV12-3/TRBV12-4,NA
CATSQGRVNTEEYF,TGTGCCACCAGCCAAGGCAGGGTGAACACTGAAGAGTACTTT,TRBJ2-5,NA,TRBV3-1,NA
CASSIAGTSGGSYEQYF,TGTGCCAGTAGTATCGCCGGGACTAGCGGGGGCTCCTACGAGCAGTACTTC,TRBJ2-7,TRBD2,TRBV19,NA
CASSLTGGTDEGYF,TGTGCCAGCAGCTTGACAGGGGGCACCGACGAGGGCTACTTC,TRBJ2-7,TRBD1,TRBV7-2,NA
CASSLVGGPGRQYF,TGTGCCAGCAGCTTAGTTGGAGGTCCCGGGAGGCAGTATTTT,TRBJ2-3,NA,TRBV7-8,NA
CASRADVGSGKLFF,TGTGCCAGCAGGGCGGATGTAGGTTCAGGAAAACTGTTTTTT,TRBJ1-4,NA,TRBV2,few
CASGARETQYF,TGCGCCAGCGGGGCCCGGGAGACCCAGTACTTC,TRBJ2-5,NA,TRBV10-2,NA
CASSVGEGQGGNYF,TGTGCCAGCAGCGTGGGGGAAGGGCAGGGAGGAAACTACTTC,TRBJ2-7,NA,TRBV9,NA
CASSLAAGEKLLFF,TGCGCCAGCAGCCTAGCGGCGGGTGAAAAACTGCTTTTTTTT,TRBJ2-3,TRBD2,TRBV7-9,NA
CASSPPVSRDSQNF,TGTGCCAGCTCACCACCGGTTAGCCGGGACAGCCAAAACTTC,TRBJ1-2,TRBD1,TRBV18,few
CASSLTQNRYNEQFF,TGCGCCAGCAGCTTGACCCAAAATCGATACAATGAGCAGTTCTTC,TRBJ2-1,NA,TRBV5-1,few
CASSTSVGEQSF,TGTGCCAGTAGTACCTCAGTAGGTGAGCAGTCCTTC,TRBJ2-1,NA,TRBV19,NA
CASSLAVGLYEQYF,TGTGCCAGCAGCCTAGCAGTAGGTCTCTACGAGCAGTACTTC,TRBJ2-7,NA,TRBV9,NA
CASSLGAGADTQYF,TGTGCCAGCAGCTTAGGAGCGGGTGCCGATACGCAGTACTTT,TRBJ2-7,NA,TRBV7-8,once
CASSDRGNPGELFF,TGTGCCAGCAGTGACAGGGGGAACCCCGGGGAGCTGTTCTTT,TRBJ2-2,TRBD1,TRBV7-6,NA
CASGNGGTDTQYFF,TGTGCCAGCGGGAACGGGGGCACAGATACGCAGTATTTCTTC,TRBJ2-5,NA,TRBV2,NA
CASSPKVGGSTDTQYF,TGTGCCAGCAGCCCCAAAGTCGGGGGAAGCACAGATACGCAGTATTTT,TRBJ2-3,NA,TRBV7-3,NA
CASGAGDTETLYF,TGTGCCAGCGGGGCCGGGGACACAGAGACGCTGTATTTT,TRBJ2-2,NA,TRBV7-8,NA
CATSTGTGHETQYF,TGTGCCACCAGCACAGGCACCGGGCATGAGACCCAGTACTTC,TRBJ2-5,NA,TRBV15,NA
CASREGGEDTQYF,TGTGCCAGCAGGGAAGGGGGAGAAGATACGCAGTATTTT,TRBJ2-3,NA,TRBV9,once
CASSLPERPFNEQQFF,TGTGCCAGCAGCCTCCCTGAGCGCCCTTTTAATGAGCAGCAGTTCTTC,TRBJ2-1,NA,TRBV7-2,NA
CASSLETGEVFFGYTF,TGTGCCAGCAGCTTAGAGACAGGTGAAGTTTTCTTTGGATACACCTTC,TRBJ1-2,NA,TRBV7-6,NA
CSARGEAGPYNEQFF,TGCAGTGCTAGAGGGGAAGCGGGGCCCTACAATGAGCAGTTCTTC,TRBJ2-1,TRBD2,TRBV20-1,NA
CASREWYRNQPQHF,TGTGCCAGCAGGGAGTGGTATAGAAATCAGCCGCAGCATTTC,TRBJ1-5,NA,TRBV2,NA
CASSLYGAGDNSPLHF,TGCGCCAGCAGCTTGTACGGAGCCGGGGATAATTCACCCCTCCACTTT,TRBJ1-6,NA,TRBV5-1,NA
CASSFDPTGTALAFF,TGTGCCAGCAGCTTTGATCCAACCGGGACAGCCCTTGCCTTCTTT,TRBJ1-1,TRBD1,TRBV7-9,once
CATSRGTSQDTQFF,TGTGCCACCAGCAGGGGCACCAGCCAAGATACCCAGTTCTTC,TRBJ2-1,NA,TRBV15,NA
CASSAGGGYSGELFF,TGTGCCAGCAGCGCAGGGGGAGGCTACTCCGGGGAGCTGTTTTTT,TRBJ2-2,NA,TRBV9,once
CSVSDSSNTEAFF,TGCAGCGTCTCGGACAGTTCAAACACTGAAGCTTTCTTT,TRBJ1-1,NA,TRBV29-1,NA
CASSLANGTMETQCF,TGTGCCAGCAGCCTAGCCAACGGGACAATGGAGACCCAGTGCTTC,TRBJ2-5,NA,TRBV9,NA
CATSRRDTSYNEQFF,TGTGCCACCAGCAGAAGGGACACCTCCTACAATGAGCAGTTCTTC,TRBJ2-1,NA,TRBV15,NA
CASSPGSSPDNEQF,TGTGCCAGCAGCCCCGGCTCATCCCCCGACAATGAGCAGTTC,TRBJ2-5,NA,TRBV7-9,NA
CASSDEGSDTQYF,TGTGCCAGCAGCGACGAGGGCTCAGATACGCAGTATTTT,TRBJ2-3,NA,TRBV9,NA
CASSSGTSGHSPLHF,TGTGCCAGCAGCTCAGGGACAAGCGGACATTCGCCCCTCCACTTT,TRBJ1-6,NA,TRBV9,NA
CASSVGLAGEETQYF,TGTGCCAGTAGTGTTGGGCTAGCGGGGGAAGAGACCCAGTACTTC,TRBJ2-5,TRBD2,TRBV19,NA